The clone carrying this T cell receptor (beta chain) was seen just once. The entry originates in a study of CD8+ T cells in alopecia areata. RNA, once extracted, was reverse transcribed into cDNA for use as the sequencing template. Produced via immunoSEQ multiplex PCR; TCRdb's table is partial and in-frame only. The table shows some 120,000 clones, with around 60% occurring only once. The ends were cut back, 6 bases at V and 1 base at J, with 12 bases in the middle. This CDR3 is built from 15 residues. In germline, CDR1 is SNHLY, CDR2 FYNNEI. Treatment defined: oral pan-JAK inhibitor, 5-10 mg twice daily. Obtained from alopecia areata patients were lesional scalp punch biopsies along with peripheral blood.

This chain connects TRBV2 to TRBJ2-2; D not resolved. The sequence was obtained from a human donor with alopecia areata. The sequences come from CD4+ T cells sorted from blood, collected at week 4, from a patient treated with tofacitinib. The CDR3 protein is CASRTQDGNTGELFF. CDR3 nucleotides: TGTGCCAGCAGGACTCAGGACGGGAACACCGGGGAGCTGTTTTTT.